The present T cell receptor beta chain was sequenced within a study of blood T cells in healthy people across ages (dated by TCRdb to about 2015). Looking at the study overall: In model experiments, template switching captured roughly one uniquely barcoded TCR beta cDNA molecule for every two T cells. To avoid experimental bias, donors of different ages were spread randomly across the sequencing lanes. Four age groups were formed from the donors: young (average 16 years), middle-aged (around 39), aged (more than 55) and long-lived (around 80). To track age-related changes in TCR beta repertoire diversity, the study relied on deep sequencing normalized with unique cDNA molecular identifiers. The study analyzed two additional independent replicas of 1 million unique cDNA reads from the same blood draw for two donors, one aged 18 to 30 and one aged 80 or older.

Study-wide findings and limitations: Observed TCR beta diversity per million T cells fell roughly linearly with age, and a significant reduction was already apparent by age around 39. Compared with the aged group, the long-lived group had more naive CD4+ T cells, fewer expanded clones and increased TCR diversity, a pattern suggesting age selection. The percentage of naive T cells measured by flow cytometry correlated strongly with observed TCR beta diversity. The CMV infection status of donors was not known, potentially confounding age-related changes in expanded clonotypes. Bulk unsorted PBMC profiling prevented conclusive comparison of naive and antigen-experienced compartments. Estimates of total diversity based on one million sequenced T cells were regarded as lower bounds and as underestimates.

About this clonotype itself: The antigen this receptor binds is unknown. One base away there is no much larger clone; base qualities are not given.

Library creation used 5' RACE. Sequencing used an Illumina HiSeq 2500. The second PCR ran for about 7 to 11 cycles and used a J-beta primer mix along with a sample-barcoded 5' primer. Each TCR beta cDNA molecule received a unique molecular identifier from a template-switch 5' adaptor carrying 12 random nucleotides. Each sample yielded at least 3 million CDR3-containing paired-end reads. First-strand cDNA was synthesized from all RNA with the Mint cDNA synthesis kit, primed by a TRBC-specific oligonucleotide. After uracil-DNA glycosylase treatment, a first 18-cycle PCR used universal primers M1SS and BC2_uni_R on all cDNA. Regarding the original processing steps: For normalization, 1 million high-quality reads were randomly selected from each sample, with every read carrying a distinct molecular identifier. Reads with shared molecular identifiers were discarded instead of being binned into consensus sequences. MiTCR, set to a Q25 quality threshold and the strictest error-elimination algorithm, was used for CDR3 identification, clonotype clustering and error correction. A nonparametric unseen species model with Euler transformation was used to estimate lower-bound total TCR beta diversity. Using fastp trimming at Q25 and MiXCR clonotype assembly, TCRdb reanalyzed the public sequencing data and kept in-frame beta chains. Under each unique CDR3 protein, matching rows form one entry showing the most common genes and DNA. The V and J calls reflect TCRdb's pipeline rather than the authors' work. For this sample the table gives about 640,000 distinct CDR3 sequences, of which around 54% were detected only once. Over 35% of the sample goes to the ten largest clones.

Donors were 35 to 40 systemically healthy Caucasian individuals from Russia aged roughly 6 to 95 years. Roughly 11 milliliters of peripheral blood were drawn from each donor into EDTA-treated Vacutainer tubes. PBMCs were isolated by Ficoll-Paque density-gradient centrifugation, with at least 6 million obtained per sample. Trizol reagent was used to extract total RNA from the PBMCs, yielding at least 6 micrograms per sample. For every donor, flow cytometry on a PBMC aliquot measured the percentage of naive CD45RAhigh/CD27high T cells. Sequencing was performed on blood. The receptor was isolated from a man in his 60s in good health.

The nucleotide sequence reads as follows: TGTGCCAGCTCACCAAGAGGAGCGGGGAACAATGAGCAGTTCTTC. Its product reads: CASSPRGAGNNEQFF. The chain links TRBV18 with TRBJ2-1, with 7 bases aligning to TRBD2. Germline trimming: 2 bases from V, 5 bases from J; junction bases outside gene matches: 6. CDR3 length: 15 amino acids, cysteine to phenylalanine. Here the CDR3 DNA is all that survives: 45 bases in frame from base 1. The germline V gene specifies KGHSH as CDR1 and LQKENI as CDR2.